This is a list of T cell receptor beta chains from one sample in a study of cytomegalovirus exposure and HLA in healthy donors. Data came from immunoSEQ multiplex PCR; TCRdb stores just in-frame clones and leaves some out. Of roughly 50,000 clones in the sample, approximately 90% were seen once. Sequenced material: PBMCs. The source of these receptors is a man aged 18 to 30 in good health and CMV-seronegative. Each CDR3 is given with its conserved first and last residue. The order of the fields is J gene, clone size, V gene, D gene, CDR3 DNA, CDR3 protein. D genes are given only for firm matches. Expanded clones are given a class, and other clones once, few, many or no size at all.

j_call: TRBJ2-1
clone_size: .
v_call: TRBV7-9
d_call: TRBD2
cdr3_nt: TGTGCCATCGGACTAGCGGGCCTCCTGGGGAATGAGCAGTTCTTC
cdr3_aa: CAIGLAGLLGNEQFF

j_call: TRBJ2-3
clone_size: .
v_call: TRBV9
d_call: .
cdr3_nt: TGTGCCAGCAGCGTAGAGTTCAGAGATACGCAGTATTTT
cdr3_aa: CASSVEFRDTQYF

j_call: TRBJ1-2
clone_size: .
v_call: TRBV2
d_call: TRBD1
cdr3_nt: TGTGCCAGCAGCCCGCGGGACAGCTATGGCTACACCTTC
cdr3_aa: CASSPRDSYGYTF

j_call: TRBJ2-1
clone_size: .
v_call: TRBV5-4
d_call: TRBD2
cdr3_nt: TGTGCCAGCAGCCGAGGGACTAGCGGACCCTACAATGAGCAGTTCTTC
cdr3_aa: CASSRGTSGPYNEQFF

j_call: TRBJ1-5
clone_size: medium-sized
v_call: TRBV11-2
d_call: TRBD1
cdr3_nt: TGTGCCAGCAGCGCCGGGACAGGGGGCCAACCCCAGCATTTT
cdr3_aa: CASSAGTGGQPQHF

j_call: TRBJ1-1
clone_size: .
v_call: TRBV7-9
d_call: .
cdr3_nt: TGTGCCAGCAGCTTACGAGACACTGTTTTTGAAGCTTTCTTT
cdr3_aa: CASSLRDTVFEAFF

j_call: TRBJ1-3
clone_size: .
v_call: TRBV19
d_call: .
cdr3_nt: TGTGCCAGTAGTATAATGGTTCCGGGGATAGCTGGAAACACCATATATTTT
cdr3_aa: CASSIMVPGIAGNTIYF

j_call: TRBJ1-2
clone_size: .
v_call: TRBV21-1
d_call: .
cdr3_nt: TGTGCCAGCAGCAAAGTTCCCGGACAGAGCTATGGCTACACCTTC
cdr3_aa: CASSKVPGQSYGYTF

j_call: TRBJ2-7
clone_size: .
v_call: TRBV28
d_call: TRBD2
cdr3_nt: TGTGCCAGCTGGACTAGCGGGAGAGTACCCTACGAGCAGTACTTC
cdr3_aa: CASWTSGRVPYEQYF

j_call: TRBJ2-3
clone_size: medium-sized
v_call: TRBV6-1
d_call: TRBD1
cdr3_nt: TGTGCCAGCAGTGACCTTACAGGGGCAGATACGCAGTATTTT
cdr3_aa: CASSDLTGADTQYF

j_call: TRBJ2-3
clone_size: .
v_call: TRBV5-1
d_call: TRBD2
cdr3_nt: TGCGCCAGCAGCCCAGCTAGCGGGAGGGCCGTCGGAGATACGCAGTATTTT
cdr3_aa: CASSPASGRAVGDTQYF

j_call: TRBJ2-7
clone_size: .
v_call: TRBV28
d_call: .
cdr3_nt: TGTGCCAGCGGCGTGCGGGGAGAGTCCTACGAGCAGTACTTC
cdr3_aa: CASGVRGESYEQYF

j_call: TRBJ2-5
clone_size: .
v_call: TRBV7-6
d_call: TRBD2
cdr3_nt: TGTGCCAGCAGCTTAACTGCGACTAGCGGGAGTAGGGAGACCCAGTACTTC
cdr3_aa: CASSLTATSGSRETQYF

j_call: TRBJ2-1
clone_size: .
v_call: TRBV18
d_call: TRBD2
cdr3_nt: TGTGCCAGCTCCTCATTAGCGGGAGGAGGCAATGAGCAGTTCTTC
cdr3_aa: CASSSLAGGGNEQFF

j_call: TRBJ2-1
clone_size: .
v_call: TRBV6-5
d_call: TRBD2
cdr3_nt: TGTGCCAGCAGTTACCACATAGGACTAGCCGGATCCGAGTTCTTC
cdr3_aa: CASSYHIGLAGSEFF

j_call: TRBJ1-3
clone_size: .
v_call: TRBV4-1
d_call: .
cdr3_nt: TGCGCCAGCAGCCAACAAGGGGATGGAAACACCATATATTTT
cdr3_aa: CASSQQGDGNTIYF

j_call: TRBJ2-6
clone_size: .
v_call: TRBV7-3
d_call: TRBD1
cdr3_nt: TGTGCCAGCAGCTTCGAAGGACAGGGCTCTGGGGCCAACGTCCTGACTTTC
cdr3_aa: CASSFEGQGSGANVLTF

j_call: TRBJ2-2
clone_size: .
v_call: TRBV28
d_call: .
cdr3_nt: TGTGCCAGCAACGACGACTCCACCGGGGAGCTGTTTTTT
cdr3_aa: CASNDDSTGELFF

j_call: TRBJ2-7
clone_size: .
v_call: TRBV19
d_call: TRBD1
cdr3_nt: TGTGCCAGCAGAGAAAGGGGACAGGGAACCGTCGAGCAGTACTTC
cdr3_aa: CASRERGQGTVEQYF

j_call: TRBJ2-7
clone_size: .
v_call: TRBV7-8
d_call: TRBD2
cdr3_nt: TGTGCCAGCAGCTTAAGAATGGGTAGCGGGATTGGCGAGCAGTACTTC
cdr3_aa: CASSLRMGSGIGEQYF

j_call: TRBJ2-5
clone_size: .
v_call: TRBV4-1
d_call: TRBD2
cdr3_nt: TGCGCCAGCAGCTTAACTAGCGCAGAGACCCAGTACTTC
cdr3_aa: CASSLTSAETQYF

j_call: TRBJ2-1
clone_size: .
v_call: TRBV27
d_call: TRBD2
cdr3_nt: TGTGCCAGCAGTTTGGCGGGGGGCAATGAGCAGTTCTTC
cdr3_aa: CASSLAGGNEQFF

j_call: TRBJ1-4
clone_size: .
v_call: TRBV19
d_call: TRBD1
cdr3_nt: TGTGCCAGTAGCCTGGGACAGGGGGCTGAAAAACTGTTTTTT
cdr3_aa: CASSLGQGAEKLFF

j_call: TRBJ2-2
clone_size: .
v_call: TRBV6-6
d_call: .
cdr3_nt: TGTGCCGCCTCTGCGGTACTGGGGGAGCTGTTTTTT
cdr3_aa: CAASAVLGELFF

j_call: TRBJ1-5
clone_size: once
v_call: TRBV19
d_call: .
cdr3_nt: TGTGCCAGTAGTATAGATTCTGGAGGGCGCCCAGCGCCCCAGCATTTT
cdr3_aa: CASSIDSGGRPAPQHF

j_call: TRBJ2-2
clone_size: .
v_call: TRBV25-1
d_call: TRBD1
cdr3_nt: TGTGCCAGCAGACCTAGCAGGGGGTCGAGCGGGGAGCTGTTTTTT
cdr3_aa: CASRPSRGSSGELFF

j_call: TRBJ2-7
clone_size: few
v_call: TRBV19
d_call: TRBD1
cdr3_nt: TGTGCCAGTCATCACCCGGACAGGGCTTACGAGCAGTACTTC
cdr3_aa: CASHHPDRAYEQYF

j_call: TRBJ2-2
clone_size: .
v_call: TRBV2
d_call: TRBD1
cdr3_nt: TGTGCCAGCAGTGGACAGGGGAGCACCGGGGAGCTGTTTTTT
cdr3_aa: CASSGQGSTGELFF

j_call: TRBJ1-1
clone_size: once
v_call: TRBV18
d_call: TRBD1
cdr3_nt: TGTGCCAGCTCACCGGACAGGGGACAGAACACTGAAGCTTTCTTT
cdr3_aa: CASSPDRGQNTEAFF

j_call: TRBJ1-1
clone_size: .
v_call: TRBV19
d_call: .
cdr3_nt: TGTGCCAGTTCGACAGGGAACACTGAAGCTTTCTTT
cdr3_aa: CASSTGNTEAFF

j_call: TRBJ1-1
clone_size: .
v_call: TRBV5-1
d_call: .
cdr3_nt: TGCGCCAGCAGCTTGGAGGGAGTGAACACTGAAGCTTTCTTT
cdr3_aa: CASSLEGVNTEAFF

j_call: TRBJ2-3
clone_size: once
v_call: TRBV7-3
d_call: TRBD2
cdr3_nt: TGTGCCAGCAGCCAAAGCGGGAGAGGTGGGGATACGCAGTATTTT
cdr3_aa: CASSQSGRGGDTQYF

j_call: TRBJ2-7
clone_size: once
v_call: TRBV6-5
d_call: TRBD2
cdr3_nt: TGTGCCAGCAGTTCCCCGACCGGGGGGGGGATCTACGAGCAGTACTTC
cdr3_aa: CASSSPTGGGIYEQYF

j_call: TRBJ1-2
clone_size: .
v_call: TRBV2
d_call: TRBD1
cdr3_nt: TGTGCCAGTAGACAGGGGGCAAACTATGGCTACACCTTC
cdr3_aa: CASRQGANYGYTF

j_call: TRBJ2-7
clone_size: .
v_call: TRBV11-2
d_call: TRBD2
cdr3_nt: TGTGCCAGCAGCTTAGATTCTAGCGGGAGGACCTACGAGCAGTACTTC
cdr3_aa: CASSLDSSGRTYEQYF

j_call: TRBJ2-5
clone_size: .
v_call: TRBV27
d_call: TRBD2
cdr3_nt: TGTGCCAGCAGTTCAAGTCGTGGGAGACGGGAGGTGACCCAGTACTTC
cdr3_aa: CASSSSRGRREVTQYF

j_call: TRBJ2-7
clone_size: .
v_call: TRBV7-9
d_call: .
cdr3_nt: TGTGCCAGCAGCTTAGGCGGGAACTCCTACGAGCAGTACTTC
cdr3_aa: CASSLGGNSYEQYF

j_call: TRBJ2-7
clone_size: once
v_call: TRBV9
d_call: TRBD2
cdr3_nt: TGTGCCAGCAGCGTAGGGGGACTAGCCATATACGAGCAGTACTTC
cdr3_aa: CASSVGGLAIYEQYF

j_call: TRBJ2-6
clone_size: .
v_call: TRBV9
d_call: TRBD1
cdr3_nt: TGTGCCAGCAGCCGTAAGACAGGGGTTGGGGCCAACGTCCTGACTTTC
cdr3_aa: CASSRKTGVGANVLTF

j_call: TRBJ2-1
clone_size: .
v_call: TRBV2
d_call: TRBD2
cdr3_nt: TGTGCCAGCAGTGAATGGGTAGCGGGAGCGTTGGGGGAGCAGTTCTTC
cdr3_aa: CASSEWVAGALGEQFF

j_call: TRBJ2-7
clone_size: .
v_call: TRBV7-9
d_call: TRBD2
cdr3_nt: TGTGCCAGCAGCCCAGGGACTAGCGGGAGTTTGGCCTACGAGCAGTACTTC
cdr3_aa: CASSPGTSGSLAYEQYF

j_call: TRBJ1-2
clone_size: .
v_call: TRBV28
d_call: .
cdr3_nt: TGTGCCAGCAGTTTGACGGTCGCGGACTATGGCTACACCTTC
cdr3_aa: CASSLTVADYGYTF

j_call: TRBJ2-6
clone_size: .
v_call: TRBV5-1
d_call: .
cdr3_nt: TGCGCCAGCGGCTGGTCGGGCGGGCCTTACTCTGGGGCCAACGTCCTGACTTTC
cdr3_aa: CASGWSGGPYSGANVLTF

j_call: TRBJ1-2
clone_size: .
v_call: TRBV9
d_call: .
cdr3_nt: TGTGCCAGCAGCGCATTACAGGGTGGCTATGGCCACACCTTC
cdr3_aa: CASSALQGGYGHTF

j_call: TRBJ2-3
clone_size: .
v_call: TRBV7-2
d_call: TRBD2
cdr3_nt: TGTGCCAGCAGCTTAGCGCGGAGCGGGAGGGCCTCAGATACGCAGTATTTT
cdr3_aa: CASSLARSGRASDTQYF

j_call: TRBJ2-4
clone_size: .
v_call: TRBV7-9
d_call: TRBD2
cdr3_nt: TGTGCCAGCAGCCCAGCGGGGGGAGGGACCAAAAACATTCAGTACTTC
cdr3_aa: CASSPAGGGTKNIQYF

j_call: TRBJ2-7
clone_size: once
v_call: TRBV28
d_call: TRBD1
cdr3_nt: TGTGCCAGCCGCCCGCAGGGGGCTTTATTCAACGAGCAGTACTTC
cdr3_aa: CASRPQGALFNEQYF

j_call: TRBJ2-3
clone_size: .
v_call: TRBV5-1
d_call: .
cdr3_nt: TGCGCCAGCAGCGGGACTGAAGGACTCACAGATACGCAGTATTTT
cdr3_aa: CASSGTEGLTDTQYF

j_call: TRBJ2-5
clone_size: .
v_call: TRBV29-1
d_call: TRBD1
cdr3_nt: TGCAGCGTTGAAGGAGGGGACAGGGGTACGGAGACCCAGTACTTC
cdr3_aa: CSVEGGDRGTETQYF